These 13 T cell receptor beta chains were sequenced from one sample in a study of OX40 agonist ivuxolimab in advanced cancers. Generated by immunoSEQ multiplex PCR, the TCRdb table keeps only in-frame clones and is missing some. The sample consists of around 70,000 clones, roughly nine tenths of them appearing once. Sequenced material: CD4+ or CD8+ T cells sorted from blood, taken in a trial of the OX40 agonist ivuxolimab. Receptors originate from an adult with an advanced solid tumor such as melanoma, head and neck, liver or kidney cancer.

The V gene is TRBV7-9, the J gene TRBJ2-1, with 9 nucleotides matching TRBD2. After removal of 1 base from V and 0 bases from J, the junction contained 10 bases not matched to a gene. The CDR3 extends over 19 amino acids. In germline, CDR1 is SEHNR, CDR2 FQNEAQ (reference sequence). The CDR3 DNA sequence: TGTGCCAGCAGCTTAGATCTTAGCGGGGGACTGAGCTCCTACAATGAGCAGTTCTTC. The encoded protein is CASSLDLSGGLSSYNEQFF.

The chain joins TRBV5-6 to TRBJ2-7, with unresolved D. CDR1 is SGHDT, CDR2 YYEEEE, per germline. V was pared by 0 bases and J by 5 bases, with 6 bases between. The CDR3 extends over 12 amino acids. The CDR3 DNA reads as TGTGCCAGCAGCTTGGGAACCCACGAGCAGTACTTC. It translates to CASSLGTHEQYF.

The chain combines TRBV15 with TRBJ2-5, with D perhaps assigned TRBD1 or TRBD2 (5 bases each). The CDR3 sequence is 14 residues long. The V gene's germline CDR1 is LNHNV and CDR2 YYDKDF (reference sequence). Trimming cost V 5 bases and J 3 bases, with 13 bases left between them. For the CDR3, the DNA is TGTGCCACCAGCGGGGGAGTGCTAAAAGAGACCCAGTACTTC. Its translation: CATSGGVLKETQYF.

In DNA form, the CDR3 reads TGTGCCAGTAGTATAAGGACGGCAACTAATGAAAAACTGTTTTTT. Residues: CASSIRTATNEKLFF. This chain joins TRBV19 and TRBJ1-4; D is unresolved. This CDR3 is built from 15 residues. V dropped 2 bases and J dropped 0 bases, with 7 bases sitting between them. Germline values: CDR1 LNHDA, CDR2 SQIVND (reference sequence).

The genes are TRBV6-4 and TRBJ2-3; 7 bases align to TRBD1. The CDR3 contains 15 residues. J gave up 2 bases and V 4 bases, and 6 bases lay outside the gene matches. Per germline, CDR1 MRHNA and CDR2 SNTAGT. CDR3 DNA sequence: TGTGCCAGCAGTGCGTCGACAGGGAACACAGATACGCAGTATTTT. Translated: CASSASTGNTDTQYF.

This chain connects TRBV10-3 to TRBJ2-2; 11 bases line up with TRBD2. V trimming: 2 bases; J trimming: 3 bases; junction bases outside the gene matches: 5. The CDR3 sequence is 17 residues long. In germline, CDR1 is ENHRY, CDR2 SYGVKD. CDR3 bases: TGTGCCATCAGTGAGCTTAGGACTAGCGGGTACACCGGGGAGCTGTTTTTT. The encoded protein is CAISELRTSGYTGELFF.

The chain recombines TRBV5-1 with TRBJ1-2, with 11 bases aligning to TRBD1. Germline V CDR1 and CDR2: SGHRS, YFSETQ. V shed 4 bases and J 7 bases; nucleotides not matched to a gene: 12. This CDR3 is built from 16 residues. CDR3 DNA sequence: TGCGCCAGCAGCCCGGACAGGGGGCCCCTACGACGTGGCTACACCTTC. Its protein product is CASSPDRGPLRRGYTF.

The chain combines TRBV18 with TRBJ2-3; no definite D call. CDR3 length: 13 amino acids. Germline CDR1 reads KGHSH; CDR2 reads LQKENI. Trimming took off 3 bases at V and 4 bases at J, with 8 bases between the two ends. The CDR3: CASSPPGADTQYF. The CDR3 coding sequence is TGTGCCAGCTCACCGCCGGGTGCAGATACGCAGTATTTT.

The chain has TRBV11-2 and TRBJ1-1; D not certain. Germline values: CDR1 SGHAT, CDR2 FQNNGV. The CDR3 loop spans 13 amino acids. Trimming took 3 bases from V and 2 from J, leaving 7 bases between them. CDR3 in DNA: TGTGCCAGCAGCTTGACCCCAAACACTGAAGCTTTCTTT. As protein: CASSLTPNTEAFF. Based on the CDR3 plus reference TRBV11-2 and TRBJ1-1, the full variable domain is EAGVAQSPRYKIIEKRQSVAFWCNPISGHATLYWYQQILGQGPKLLIQFQNNGVVDDSQLPKDRFSAERLKGVDSTLKIQPAKLEDSAVYLCASSLTPNTEAFFGQGTRLTVV.

V and J are TRBV4-2 and TRBJ2-7; tentatively, D is TRBD2 (6 bases). This CDR3 is built from 13 residues. Germline V gene sequence: CDR1 LGHNA, CDR2 YNFKEQ. Trimming cost V 4 bases and J 4 bases, with 11 bases left between them. As DNA, the CDR3 is TGTGCCAGCAGCCCAGGCGGGGCGTACGAGCAGTACTTC. Translation: CASSPGGAYEQYF.

Only one count was recorded for this clone. The chain has TRBV5-1 and TRBJ2-1; D may be TRBD2 (5 bases). Germline CDR1 SGHRS, CDR2 YFSETQ. The CDR3 loop spans 16 amino acids. V dropped 0 bases and J dropped 2 bases, with 12 bases sitting between them. The CDR3 bases are TGCGCCAGCAGCTTGGGAGGGCCTTTTCCCTACAATGAGCAGTTCTTC. As protein: CASSLGGPFPYNEQFF.

This chain joins TRBV13 and TRBJ1-1, with 11 bases fitting TRBD1. Germline CDR1 is PRHDT and CDR2 is FYEKMQ (reference sequence). Germline trimming cut 5 bases from V and 5 bases from J; bases unmatched to any gene: 10. CDR3 size: 16 residues. The CDR3 DNA follows: TGTGCCAGCAGCGAAACCGGGACAGGGGGAGATACTGAAGCTTTCTTT. It yields the protein CASSETGTGGDTEAFF. Full variable domain (rest looked up from reference TRBV13 and TRBJ1-1): AAGVIQSPRHLIKEKRETATLKCYPIPRHDTVYWYQQGPGQDPQFLISFYEKMQSDKGSIPDRFSAQQFSDYHSELNMSSLELGDSALYFCASSETGTGGDTEAFFGQGTRLTVV.

This rearrangement joins TRBV6-5 to TRBJ1-6; 7 nucleotides agree with TRBD1. This CDR3 has 13 amino acids. Losses at the gene ends were 6 bases for V and 10 bases for J; bases not matched to a gene: 6. In germline, CDR1 is MNHEY, CDR2 SVGAGI. The CDR3 nucleotides are TGTGCCAGCAGCCGACAGGGTCGGTCACCCCTCCACTTT. Encoded protein: CASSRQGRSPLHF.